This T cell receptor (beta chain) was observed in a study of shared clonotypes between healthy human individuals. Overall study: Donor ages ranged 18 to 49 years: a couple of women, a few men. Overall study findings and caveats: The sampled material consisted only of blood, and tissue repertoires are likely to differ. Naive subsets, compared against memory subsets, generally had larger estimated richness values.

This CDR3 has 15 amino acids. V was shortened by 7 bases and J by 4 bases, with 17 bases between the two germline ends. Germline loops: CDR1 MNHNY, CDR2 SVGAGI (reference sequence). Generated by immunoSEQ multiplex PCR, the TCRdb table keeps only in-frame clones and is missing some. The sample lists 950,000 to 1,300,000 clones, under 80% occurring once. Notes on this clone: Its specificity is not known.

A split of CD4+ cells into CD45RA+ naive and CD45RA-negative memory subsets was performed. The rearrangement uses TRBV6-6 and TRBJ1-5; tentatively, D is TRBD1 (5 bases). The TCR comes from a man younger than 35 in good health. The sequencing sample was made of memory CD4+ T cells sorted from blood. Subset reported: CD45RA-negative fraction. CDR3 bases: TGTGCCAGCATCAGAGGGGTGGGGGAAAATCAGCCCCAGCATTTT. It codes for CASIRGVGENQPQHF.